This TCR beta chain derives from a study of shared clonotypes between healthy human individuals. V shed 2 bases and J shed 0 bases, with 6 bases lying between them. Looked up from germline, CDR1 is SGHRS and CDR2 is YFSETQ. CDR3 size: 13 residues. Using immunoSEQ multiplex PCR, the repertoire was profiled, and TCRdb retains in-frame clones only, with some absent. The profile shows around 1.4 million clones, 98% of them singletons. This clonotype originated in a man aged 30 to 39 in good health. The chain recombines TRBV5-1 with TRBJ2-7; D is unclear. Sequencing was carried out using naive CD4+ T cells sorted from blood. Subset: CD45RA+ positively selected. The CDR3 region has the DNA TGCGCCAGCAGCTTAAAGATCTCCTACGAGCAGTACTTC. Translated: CASSLKISYEQYF.